This TCR beta chain was recovered during a study of PD-L1 blockade in urothelial cancer. Study-wide context: About 90% of the roughly 30 patients were men with bladder-origin urothelial cancer. Study results and limitations: Survival was better when pretreatment blood TCR clonality fell below the median.

The repertoire was sequenced with immunoSEQ multiplex PCR; TCRdb's copy has only in-frame clones and lacks some. This repertoire shows 30,000 to 45,000 clones, 80% to 95% found once; its top ten account for approximately 8.3%. CDR3 length: 15 amino acids. CDR1 SQVTM and CDR2 ANQGSEA come from the germline V gene. V shed 8 bases and J 5 bases; nucleotides not matched to a gene: 13. About this clone: Its antigen remains unidentified.

The V gene is TRBV29-1, the J gene TRBJ2-2, with TRBD1 matching 8 bases. The receptor comes from a man between 65 and 85 years old with urothelial cancer. The input for sequencing was PBMCs, taken around atezolizumab (anti-PD-L1) treatment. CDR3 sequence: CSSRGQGAGTGELFF. Written as DNA, the CDR3 is TGCAGCTCCAGGGGGCAGGGGGCTGGTACCGGGGAGCTGTTTTTT.